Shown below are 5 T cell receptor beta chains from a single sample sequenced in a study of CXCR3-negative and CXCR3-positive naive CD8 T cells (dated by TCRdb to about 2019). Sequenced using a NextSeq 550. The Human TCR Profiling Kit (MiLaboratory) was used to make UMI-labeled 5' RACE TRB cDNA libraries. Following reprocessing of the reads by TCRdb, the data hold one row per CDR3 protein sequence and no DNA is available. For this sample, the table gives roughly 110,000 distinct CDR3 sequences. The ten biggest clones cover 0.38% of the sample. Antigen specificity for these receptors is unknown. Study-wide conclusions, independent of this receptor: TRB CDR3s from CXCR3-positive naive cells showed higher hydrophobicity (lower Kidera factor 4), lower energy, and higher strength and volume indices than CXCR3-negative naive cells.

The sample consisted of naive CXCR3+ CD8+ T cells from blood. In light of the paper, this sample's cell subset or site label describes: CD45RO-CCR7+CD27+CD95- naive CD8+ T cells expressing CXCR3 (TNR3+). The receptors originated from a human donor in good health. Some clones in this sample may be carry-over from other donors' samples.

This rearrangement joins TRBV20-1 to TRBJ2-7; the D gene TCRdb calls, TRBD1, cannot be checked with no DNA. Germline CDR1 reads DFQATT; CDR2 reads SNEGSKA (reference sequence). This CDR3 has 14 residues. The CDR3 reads CSARGTVDSYEQYF.

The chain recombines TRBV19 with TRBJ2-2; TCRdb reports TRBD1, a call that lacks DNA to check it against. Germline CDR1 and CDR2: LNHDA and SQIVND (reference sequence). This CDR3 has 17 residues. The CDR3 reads CASTPGGGRWNTGELFF.

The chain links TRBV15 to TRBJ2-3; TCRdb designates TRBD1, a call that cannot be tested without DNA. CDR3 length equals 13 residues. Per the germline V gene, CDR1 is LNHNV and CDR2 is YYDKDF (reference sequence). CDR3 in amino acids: CATSNRDTDTQYF.

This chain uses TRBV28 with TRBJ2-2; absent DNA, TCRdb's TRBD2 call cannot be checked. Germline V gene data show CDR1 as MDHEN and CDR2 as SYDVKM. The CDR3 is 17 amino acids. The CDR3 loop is CASSLATRGLSTGELFF.

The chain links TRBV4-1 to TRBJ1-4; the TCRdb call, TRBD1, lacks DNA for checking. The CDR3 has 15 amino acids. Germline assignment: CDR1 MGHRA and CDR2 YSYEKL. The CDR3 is CASSLPGDSNEKLFF.